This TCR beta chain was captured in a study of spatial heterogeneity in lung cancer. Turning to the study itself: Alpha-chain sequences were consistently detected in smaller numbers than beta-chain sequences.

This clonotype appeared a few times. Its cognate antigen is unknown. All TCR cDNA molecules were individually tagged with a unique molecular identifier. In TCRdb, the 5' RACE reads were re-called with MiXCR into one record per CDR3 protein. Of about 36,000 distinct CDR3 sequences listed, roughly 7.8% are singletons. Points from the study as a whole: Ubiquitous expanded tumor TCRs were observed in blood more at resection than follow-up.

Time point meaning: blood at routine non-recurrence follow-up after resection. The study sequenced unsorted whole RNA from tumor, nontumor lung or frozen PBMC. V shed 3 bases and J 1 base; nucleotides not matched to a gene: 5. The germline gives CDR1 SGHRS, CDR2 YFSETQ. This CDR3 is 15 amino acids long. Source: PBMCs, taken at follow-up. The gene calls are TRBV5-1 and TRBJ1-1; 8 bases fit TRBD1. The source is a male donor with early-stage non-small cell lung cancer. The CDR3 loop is CASSWRGTGNTEAFF. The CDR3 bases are TGCGCCAGCAGCTGGCGGGGGACAGGGAACACTGAAGCTTTCTTT.